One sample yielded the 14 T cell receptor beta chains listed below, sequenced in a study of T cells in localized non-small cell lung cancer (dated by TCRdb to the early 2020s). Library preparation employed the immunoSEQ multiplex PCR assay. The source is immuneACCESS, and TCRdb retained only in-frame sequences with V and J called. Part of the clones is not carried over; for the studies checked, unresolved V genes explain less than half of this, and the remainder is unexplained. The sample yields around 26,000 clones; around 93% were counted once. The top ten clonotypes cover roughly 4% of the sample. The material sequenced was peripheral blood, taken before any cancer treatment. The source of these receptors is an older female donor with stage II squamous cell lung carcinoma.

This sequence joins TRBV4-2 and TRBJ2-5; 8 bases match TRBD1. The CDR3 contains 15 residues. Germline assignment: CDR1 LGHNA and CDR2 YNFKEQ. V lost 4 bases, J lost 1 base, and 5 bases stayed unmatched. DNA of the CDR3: TGTGCCAGCAGCCGGAACGGACAGGGCCAAGAGACCCAGTACTTC. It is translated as CASSRNGQGQETQYF.

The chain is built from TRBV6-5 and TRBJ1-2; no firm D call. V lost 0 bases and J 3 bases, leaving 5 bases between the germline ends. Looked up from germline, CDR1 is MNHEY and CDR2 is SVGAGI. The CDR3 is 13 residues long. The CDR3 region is CASSYSADYGYTF. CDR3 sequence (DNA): TGTGCCAGCAGTTACTCCGCAGACTATGGCTACACCTTC.

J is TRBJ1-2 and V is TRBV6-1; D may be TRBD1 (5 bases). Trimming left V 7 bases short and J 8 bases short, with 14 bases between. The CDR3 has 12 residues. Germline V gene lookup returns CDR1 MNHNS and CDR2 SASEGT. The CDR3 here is CASNQSGRGYTF. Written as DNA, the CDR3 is TGTGCCAGCAACCAGTCAGGGCGCGGCTACACCTTC.

The CDR3 protein is CAISSLAGGPLEQYF. The DNA for the CDR3 is TGTGCCATCAGTTCTCTAGCGGGAGGGCCGCTCGAGCAGTACTTC. This chain uses TRBV10-3 with TRBJ2-7; 12 positions match TRBD2. The germline gives CDR1 ENHRY, CDR2 SYGVKD. This CDR3 contains 15 residues. The V gene end was trimmed by 5 bases and the J gene end by 6 bases; junction bases not matched to a gene: 8.

CDR3 nucleotide sequence: TGTGCAAGTCGCTTAGTAGCGGCTAGCTACGAGCAGTACTTC. It translates to CASRLVAASYEQYF. The chain joins TRBV12-2 to TRBJ2-7; TRBD2, the table's D call, was not compared with the DNA. TRBV12-2 counts as a pseudogene. The CDR3 contains 14 residues.

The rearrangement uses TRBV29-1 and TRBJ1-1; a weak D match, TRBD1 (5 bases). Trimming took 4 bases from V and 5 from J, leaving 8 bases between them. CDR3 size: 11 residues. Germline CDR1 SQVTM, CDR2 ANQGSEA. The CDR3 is CSVARVTEAFF. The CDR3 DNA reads TGCAGCGTTGCCAGGGTTACTGAAGCTTTCTTT.

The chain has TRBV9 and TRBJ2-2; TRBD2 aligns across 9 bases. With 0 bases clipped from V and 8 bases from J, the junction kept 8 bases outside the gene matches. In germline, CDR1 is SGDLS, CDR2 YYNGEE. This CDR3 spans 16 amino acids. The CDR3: CASSVVSGGRPGELFF. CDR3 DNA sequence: TGTGCCAGCAGCGTAGTCAGCGGGGGGCGCCCTGGGGAGCTGTTTTTT.

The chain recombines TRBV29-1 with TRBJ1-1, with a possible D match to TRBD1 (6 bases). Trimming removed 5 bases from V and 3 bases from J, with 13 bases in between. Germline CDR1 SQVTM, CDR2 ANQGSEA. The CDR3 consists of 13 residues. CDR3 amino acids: CSVLGQFYTEAFF. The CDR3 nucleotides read TGCAGCGTTCTTGGACAGTTTTACACTGAAGCTTTCTTT. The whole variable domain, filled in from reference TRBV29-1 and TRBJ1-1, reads SAVISQKPSRDICQRGTSLTIQCQVDSQVTMMFWYRQQPGQSLTLIATANQGSEATYESGFVIDKFPISRPNLTFSTLTVSNMSPEDSSIYLCSVLGQFYTEAFFGQGTRLTVV.

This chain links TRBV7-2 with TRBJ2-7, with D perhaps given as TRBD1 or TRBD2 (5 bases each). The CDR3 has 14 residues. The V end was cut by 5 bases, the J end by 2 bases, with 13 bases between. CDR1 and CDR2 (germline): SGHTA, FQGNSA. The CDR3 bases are TGTGCCAGCAGCCTCTGGGACGGAGCCTACGAGCAGTACTTC. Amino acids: CASSLWDGAYEQYF.

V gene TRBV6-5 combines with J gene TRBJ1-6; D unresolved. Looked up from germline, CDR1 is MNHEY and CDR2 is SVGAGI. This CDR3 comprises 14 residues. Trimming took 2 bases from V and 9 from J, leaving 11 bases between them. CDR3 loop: CASSYVGFGSPLHF. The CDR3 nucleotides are TGTGCCAGCAGTTACGTAGGATTTGGTTCACCCCTCCACTTT.

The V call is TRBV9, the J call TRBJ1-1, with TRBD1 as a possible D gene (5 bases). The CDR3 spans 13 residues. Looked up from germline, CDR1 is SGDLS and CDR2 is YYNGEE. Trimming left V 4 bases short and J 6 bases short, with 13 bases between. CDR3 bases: TGTGCCAGCAGCCCGCAGCTGGGGGCTGAAGCTTTCTTT. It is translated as CASSPQLGAEAFF.

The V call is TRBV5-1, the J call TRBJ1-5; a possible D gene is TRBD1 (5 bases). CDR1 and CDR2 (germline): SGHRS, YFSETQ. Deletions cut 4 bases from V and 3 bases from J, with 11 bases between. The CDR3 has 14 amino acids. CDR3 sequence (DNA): TGCGCCAGCAGCGTGGGGGGATACAATCAGCCCCAGCATTTT. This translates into CASSVGGYNQPQHF.

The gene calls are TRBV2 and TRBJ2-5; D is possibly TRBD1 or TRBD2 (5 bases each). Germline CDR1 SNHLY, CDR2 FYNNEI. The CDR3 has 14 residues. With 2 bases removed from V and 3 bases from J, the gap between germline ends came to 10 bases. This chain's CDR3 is CASSEWWGKETQYF. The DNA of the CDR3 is TGTGCCAGCAGTGAATGGTGGGGGAAAGAGACCCAGTACTTC.

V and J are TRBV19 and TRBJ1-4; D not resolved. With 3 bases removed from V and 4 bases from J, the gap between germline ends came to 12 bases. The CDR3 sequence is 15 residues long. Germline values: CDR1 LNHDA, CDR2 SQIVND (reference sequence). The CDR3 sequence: CASSIRRNNNEKLFF. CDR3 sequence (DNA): TGTGCCAGTAGTATTCGACGGAATAATAATGAAAAACTGTTTTTT.